This T cell receptor beta chain derives from a study of brain T cells in children with intractable seizures (dated by TCRdb to about 2021). Background on the whole study: Resected brain tissue from fewer than 60 pediatric epilepsy surgery cases was initially screened for immune gene transcripts with a NanoString immunology panel. Eight of the 12 selected surgery cases also had pre-surgery blood sequenced, which left four cases with brain tissue only. General findings and caveats noted by the study authors: The patients' HCMV serostatus was not known, and viral specificity was inferred solely from CDR3 sequence similarity. Because sequencing depth was different between pre-surgery and post-surgery blood, clones absent from the pre-surgery sample may reflect undersampling.

Of note for this clone: Its target antigen remains unknown. No qualities accompany the bases; no much larger clone lies one base away.

TCR beta chain sequences were generated from genomic DNA using the immunoSEQ assay. The study's own analysis went as follows. CDR3 sequences that did not begin with the conserved framework cysteine at position 104 were removed by hand. To get clonality, the normalized Shannon's Diversity Index was subtracted from one, giving values from 0 (maximal diversity) to 1 (oligoclonal). Differences in the frequency of the same CDR3 between samples, such as brain versus blood, were assessed with chi-squared comparison-of-proportions tests. Public clonotypes were identified through searches of immuneACCESS, and similarity to known antiviral clonotypes was evaluated with the VDJdb browser. The table was pulled from immuneACCESS by TCRdb, which kept in-frame rearrangements only. Such tables lose some clones; where checked, under half of the loss comes from unresolved V genes, and the rest has no known cause. V and J calls and clone size come straight from that table; D and trimming were deduced from the DNA. For this sample there are about 76,000 clones; roughly 91% appear just once. The ten most abundant clones make up approximately 1.5% of the sample.

V was cut back by 4 bases and J by 8 bases, leaving a gap of 20 bases between them. Its CDR3 holds 16 amino acids, cysteine through phenylalanine. Only CDR3 DNA remains: 48 bases, in frame from the first base. Taken from the germline V gene, the CDR1 and CDR2 loops are SGHNT and YENEEA. Interpreted using the paper, the time point label stands for: resected brain tissue, or blood drawn just prior to surgery. The surgery cases with the highest brain T cell transcript signatures were chosen for TCR beta chain sequencing of brain tissue, and also of blood when blood was available. Patients had been treated with at least one anti-epileptic drug before surgery. TCR-sequenced patients were children with drug-resistant epilepsy due to tuberous sclerosis complex, focal cortical dysplasia, Rasmussen encephalitis or hemimegalencephaly. The Monarch genomic DNA purification kit was used to extract bulk genomic DNA from unsorted brain tissue and from whole blood.

The sample was peripheral blood, taken at surgery. The chain is assembled from TRBV11-3 and TRBJ2-2; the D gene assignment is perhaps TRBD1 or TRBD2, with each matching 5 bases. The source is a boy under two years old with tuberous sclerosis and intractable seizures. The CDR3 region: CASSSNLGRESGELFF. The nucleotides read TGTGCCAGCAGCTCCAATCTCGGCAGGGAGTCGGGGGAGCTGTTTTTT.